These 27 T cell receptor beta chains share one sample of origin, sequenced in a study of control samples from healthy donors and cancer patients. Sequenced by immunoSEQ multiplex PCR; TCRdb stores in-frame clones only, minus some. Altogether about 84,000 clones are present, 84% being singletons, with the ten largest covering under 14%. Sequencing input: PBMCs. These receptors all stem from a man in his 60s with head and neck cancer.

V gene TRBV6-5 combines with J gene TRBJ2-7, with D tentatively TRBD2 (6 bases). The CDR3 is 13 amino acids. V lost 1 base, J lost 2 bases, and 6 bases lay in between. CDR1 and CDR2 from the germline V gene are MNHEY and SVGAGI. CDR3: CASSYWGAYEQYF. The CDR3 DNA follows: TGTGCCAGCAGTTACTGGGGGGCCTACGAGCAGTACTTC.

J is TRBJ1-2 and V is TRBV6-5; 7 bases fit TRBD1. Germline V gives CDR1 MNHEY, CDR2 SVGAGI. CDR3 length equals 12 residues. V was pared by 7 bases and J by 8 bases, with 7 bases of the junction left unmatched. CDR3 DNA sequence: TGTGCCAGCACTCCGACAGGGAGGGGCTACACCTTC. This encodes CASTPTGRGYTF.

The chain combines TRBV2 with TRBJ2-7, with D maybe TRBD2 (5 bases). Germline V gene lookup returns CDR1 SNHLY and CDR2 FYNNEI. CDR3 length equals 16 residues. Trimming took 6 bases from V and 0 from J, leaving 18 bases between them. CDR3 nucleotides: TGTGCCAGCAGCCTATCGAGGGTTCAGAGCTCCTACGAGCAGTACTTC. As protein: CASSLSRVQSSYEQYF.

The rearrangement uses TRBV5-1 and TRBJ2-1, with a weak D call TRBD1 (5 bases). CDR3 length: 14 residues. Germline-derived CDR1 and CDR2 are SGHRS and YFSETQ. Trimming pared 4 bases from V and 8 bases from J, leaving 16 bases between. The CDR3 coding sequence is TGCGCCAGCAGCATTGGACAACCTGGGGATGAGCAGTTCTTC. Residues: CASSIGQPGDEQFF.

The chain is built from TRBV2 and TRBJ1-1; 7 bases fit TRBD1. Germline lookup yields CDR1 SNHLY and CDR2 FYNNEI. CDR3 length equals 13 residues. V lost 5 bases, J lost 6 bases, and 6 bases stayed unmatched. In DNA form, the CDR3 reads TGTGCCAGCAGTCCGGGACAGCGCGCTGAAGCTTTCTTT. It yields the protein CASSPGQRAEAFF.

The chain has TRBV5-1 and TRBJ2-3; 10 positions agree with TRBD1. J lost 3 bases, V lost 3 bases, and 1 base had no gene match. CDR1 is SGHRS and CDR2 is YFSETQ in the germline V gene. The CDR3 totals 14 residues. The CDR3 DNA sequence: TGCGCCAGCAGCTGGGACAGGGGAACAGATACGCAGTATTTT. Its protein product is CASSWDRGTDTQYF.

The chain uses TRBV10-3 and TRBJ1-1; D gene uncertain. The CDR3 sequence is 14 residues long. In germline, CDR1 is ENHRY, CDR2 SYGVKD. Trimming removed 4 bases from V and 0 bases from J, with 9 bases in between. The CDR3 loop reads CAISARQLNTEAFF. For the CDR3, the DNA is TGTGCCATCAGTGCTAGGCAGTTGAACACTGAAGCTTTCTTT.

V is TRBV19 and J is TRBJ2-1, with D maybe TRBD2 (5 bases). CDR3 length: 15 residues. The V gene's germline CDR1 is LNHDA and CDR2 SQIVND (reference sequence). The V gene lost 3 bases and the J gene lost 2 bases, with 11 bases spanning the gap. The CDR3 sequence: CASSMWERTYNEQFF. The CDR3 DNA reads as TGTGCCAGTAGTATGTGGGAGAGGACCTACAATGAGCAGTTCTTC.

V gene TRBV9 combines with J gene TRBJ2-1, with D possibly matching TRBD2 (6 bases). Trimming took 2 bases from V and 0 from J, leaving 15 bases between them. The germline V gene encodes CDR1 SGDLS and CDR2 YYNGEE. CDR3 length: 17 amino acids. The CDR3 reads CASSVGTAVSSYNEQFF. CDR3 in DNA: TGTGCCAGCAGCGTTGGGACTGCGGTCAGCTCCTACAATGAGCAGTTCTTC.

V and J are TRBV5-1 and TRBJ1-1; D gene ambiguous. Trimming pared 0 bases from V and 0 bases from J, leaving 15 bases between. Per the germline V gene, CDR1 is SGHRS and CDR2 is YFSETQ. The CDR3 length is 17 residues. CDR3 coding DNA: TGCGCCAGCAGCTTGGGTGCGTACTATACTCTGAACACTGAAGCTTTCTTT. It encodes CASSLGAYYTLNTEAFF.

The V gene is TRBV10-2, the J gene TRBJ1-1; D uncertain. This CDR3 contains 15 residues. CDR1 is WSHSY and CDR2 is SAAADI in the germline V gene. V lost 1 base, J lost 1 base, and 10 bases lay in between. The CDR3 region is CASSEYGYGNTEAFF. Here the CDR3 DNA reads TGCGCCAGCAGTGAGTACGGGTATGGGAACACTGAAGCTTTCTTT.

The chain links TRBV18 to TRBJ2-5; D possibly corresponds to TRBD1 (6 bases). From germline, CDR1 is KGHSH and CDR2 LQKENI. CDR3 size: 15 residues. The germline V and J ends were trimmed by 6 bases and 5 bases, with 19 bases remaining between them. The CDR3 spells CASSPSLDSAETQYF. In DNA, the CDR3 is TGTGCCAGCTCTCCCTCGTTGGACAGCGCGGAGACCCAGTACTTC.

This clone was observed once. J is TRBJ1-1 and V is TRBV5-4; D is perhaps TRBD1 (5 bases). Germline V lookup: CDR1 SGHNT, CDR2 YYREEE (reference sequence). CDR3 length: 13 residues. V was trimmed by 10 bases and J by 2 bases, leaving 15 bases between them. CDR3 sequence: CAGGGFLNTEAFF. CDR3 coding DNA: TGTGCCGGGGGGGGATTCTTAAACACTGAAGCTTTCTTT. The full variable domain, in which reference TRBV5-4 and TRBJ1-1 provide the parts outside the CDR3, is ETGVTQSPTHLIKTRGQQVTLRCSSQSGHNTVSWYQQALGQGPQFIFQYYREEENGRGNFPPRFSGLQFPNYSSELNVNALELDDSALYLCAGGGFLNTEAFFGQGTRLTVV.

This chain links TRBV7-8 with TRBJ2-4; the match to TRBD2 covers 12 bases. With 2 bases clipped from V and 3 bases from J, the junction kept 8 bases outside the gene matches. The germline CDR1 and CDR2 sequences are SGHVS and FQNEAQ. The length of the CDR3 is 18 residues. Written as DNA, the CDR3 is TGTGCCAGCAGCTTATTACCTAGCGGGAGGGGGGGCAAAAACATTCAGTACTTC. Translated: CASSLLPSGRGGKNIQYF.

The sample holds a few counts of this clone. The chain is built from TRBV28 and TRBJ2-3, with D possibly being TRBD2 (6 bases). The CDR3 is made up of 16 amino acids. Between the trimmed V and J ends, which lost 3 bases and 3 bases, there was a span of 16 bases. The germline gives CDR1 MDHEN, CDR2 SYDVKM. The CDR3 bases are TGTGCCAGCAGTTTCCTAGGAGGGACTTTGACAGATACGCAGTATTTT. Protein: CASSFLGGTLTDTQYF.

This chain connects TRBV5-1 to TRBJ2-7; TRBD2 aligns across 9 bases. Germline V gene lookup returns CDR1 SGHRS and CDR2 YFSETQ. The length of the CDR3 is 15 residues. Unmatched junction bases numbered 7, after V lost 4 bases and J lost 2 bases. CDR3 coding DNA: TGCGCCAGCAGCCCCGGAAGCGGGAGGACCTACGAGCAGTACTTC. Translated, it gives CASSPGSGRTYEQYF.

The V and J genes are TRBV12-3 or TRBV12-4 and TRBJ1-2; D ambiguous. Trimming removed 10 bases from V and 1 base from J, with 7 bases in between. The CDR3 totals 11 residues. CDR3 sequence reads: CATPHNYGYTF. The DNA of the CDR3 is TGTGCCACCCCGCATAACTATGGCTACACCTTC.

CDR3 sequence reads: CAISAATGAGETQYF. As DNA, the CDR3 is TGTGCCATCAGTGCAGCGACGGGGGCGGGGGAGACCCAGTACTTC. This sequence joins TRBV10-3 and TRBJ2-5, with D tentatively TRBD1 or TRBD2 (6 bases each). Germline-derived CDR1 and CDR2 are ENHRY and SYGVKD. V lost 4 bases, J lost 5 bases, and 17 bases lay in between. This CDR3 has 15 residues.

This clone was detected only a few times. The chain has TRBV10-1 and TRBJ2-3, with 13 bases identical to TRBD2. The trim removed 4 bases at V and 4 bases at J, leaving 5 bases unmatched. From germline, CDR1 is WNHNN and CDR2 SYGVQD (reference sequence). This CDR3 contains 16 residues. The CDR3 is CASSAGTSGTSDTQYF. The DNA for the CDR3 is TGCGCCAGCAGTGCCGGGACTAGCGGGACATCAGATACGCAGTATTTT.

The V gene is TRBV5-1, the J gene TRBJ2-1; TRBD2 aligns across 7 bases. V lost 9 bases, J lost 0 bases, and 12 bases stayed unmatched. The V gene's germline CDR1 is SGHRS and CDR2 YFSETQ. CDR3 size: 16 residues. CDR3 protein: CATSTFGTTSYNEQFF. The CDR3 nucleotides read TGCGCCACGTCGACTTTCGGGACTACCTCCTACAATGAGCAGTTCTTC.

The chain links TRBV28 to TRBJ2-7; possibly TRBD2 for D (5 bases). The CDR3 runs 15 residues. Trimming left V 5 bases short and J 6 bases short, with 20 bases between. Germline CDR1 reads MDHEN; CDR2 reads SYDVKM. The CDR3 spells CASSLGWESGGEQYF. The CDR3 nucleotides are TGTGCCAGCAGTCTAGGGTGGGAGTCAGGAGGCGAGCAGTACTTC. The full variable domain, in which reference TRBV28 and TRBJ2-7 provide the parts outside the CDR3, is DVKVTQSSRYLVKRTGEKVFLECVQDMDHENMFWYRQDPGLGLRLIYFSYDVKMKEKGDIPEGYSVSREKKERFSLILESASTNQTSMYLCASSLGWESGGEQYFGPGTRLTVT.

A remark on this clone: The sample contains more than one DNA sequence encoding this CDR3. The chain is built from TRBV30 and TRBJ1-1, with TRBD1 as a possible D gene (6 bases). Germline V gene data show CDR1 as GTSNPN and CDR2 as SVGIG (reference sequence). V lost 3 bases and J lost 5, with 13 bases in between. This CDR3 spans 13 amino acids. The CDR3 loop reads CAWSEQGGTEAFF. The CDR3 DNA is TGTGCCTGGAGCGAACAGGGAGGGACTGAAGCTTTCTTT.

This chain joins TRBV19 and TRBJ2-3; 11 bases are shared with TRBD2. Germline V gives CDR1 LNHDA, CDR2 SQIVND (reference sequence). The length of the CDR3 is 15 residues. V lost 10 bases to trimming and J lost 5 bases; unmatched junction nucleotides: 11. The CDR3 DNA is TGTGCCACACGAAAGGGACTAGCGGTCAAAGATACGCAGTATTTT. Translation gives CATRKGLAVKDTQYF.

This rearrangement joins TRBV19 to TRBJ2-7; TRBD2 aligns across 9 bases. Germline V gene lookup returns CDR1 LNHDA and CDR2 SQIVND (reference sequence). V gave up 4 bases and J gave up 3 bases; unmatched junction bases: 4. The CDR3 is made up of 14 amino acids. The CDR3 DNA is TGTGCCAGTAGTAAAAGCGGGAGGATCTACGAGCAGTACTTC. This codes for CASSKSGRIYEQYF.

The rearrangement links TRBV6-1 to TRBJ2-7; 11 bases line up with TRBD2. Trimming removed 3 bases from V and 1 base from J; junction bases left unmatched: 11. This CDR3 spans 18 amino acids. Germline V gene sequence: CDR1 MNHNS, CDR2 SASEGT. The CDR3 DNA sequence: TGTGCCAGCAGTGAGGGCGGACTAGCGGGTCGGATGTCCTACGAGCAGTACTTC. It translates to CASSEGGLAGRMSYEQYF.

A few counts support this clone. The chain combines TRBV20-1 with TRBJ1-2, with D hard to call. V dropped 5 bases and J dropped 8 bases, with 12 bases sitting between them. Germline loops: CDR1 DFQATT, CDR2 SNEGSKA (reference sequence). The CDR3 loop spans 11 amino acids. CDR3 amino acids: CSASPGEGYTF. CDR3 sequence (DNA): TGCAGTGCTTCCCCAGGAGAAGGCTACACCTTC.

CDR3 sequence (DNA): TGTGCCAGCAGCGGCACCGGGACTAGCGGAGAGCAGTTCTTC. Translating gives CASSGTGTSGEQFF. The chain has TRBV6-5 and TRBJ2-1, with 11 bases identical to TRBD2. CDR3 length: 14 residues. Trimming took 6 bases from V and 10 from J; bases not matched to a gene: 8. The germline V gene has CDR1 MNHEY and CDR2 SVGAGI.